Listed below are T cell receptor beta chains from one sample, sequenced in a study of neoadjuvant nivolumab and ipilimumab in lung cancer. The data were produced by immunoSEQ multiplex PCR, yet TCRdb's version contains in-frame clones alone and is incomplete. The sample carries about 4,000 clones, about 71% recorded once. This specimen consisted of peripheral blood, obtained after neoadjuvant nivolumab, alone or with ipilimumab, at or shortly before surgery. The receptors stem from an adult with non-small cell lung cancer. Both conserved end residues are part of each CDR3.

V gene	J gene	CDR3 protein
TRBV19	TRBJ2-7	CASSPGPRYEQYF
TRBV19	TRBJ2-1	CASSPGDLRGYNEQFF
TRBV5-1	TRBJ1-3	CASSATGTGGASGNTIYF
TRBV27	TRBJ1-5	CASSLGAAQPQHF
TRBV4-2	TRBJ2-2	CASSPDRVTGELFF
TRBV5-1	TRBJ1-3	CASSLSSDGNTIYF
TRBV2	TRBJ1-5	CASSESLGNQPQHF
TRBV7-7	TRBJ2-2	CASSPDRTGELFF
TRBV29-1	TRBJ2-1	CSVDTTSGRAANEQFF
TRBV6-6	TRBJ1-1	CASSYPGQGNTEAFF
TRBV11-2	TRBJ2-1	CASSLGEGVSEQFF
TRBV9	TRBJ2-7	CASSGRDGPSYEQYF
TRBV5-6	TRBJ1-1	CASSLDNSGAEAFF
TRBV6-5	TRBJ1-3	CASRLYDTIYF
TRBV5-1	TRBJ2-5	CASSGQLQETQYF
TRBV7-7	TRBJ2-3	CASSLVGKGADTQYF
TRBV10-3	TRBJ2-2	CAISESGSTGELFF
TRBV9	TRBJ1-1	CASSVAGTEAFF
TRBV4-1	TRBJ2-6	CASSQAQGAGDSGANVLTF
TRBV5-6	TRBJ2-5	CASSRGLAGVETQYF
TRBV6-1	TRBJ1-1	CASKINQAEAFF
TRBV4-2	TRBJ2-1	CASSQDFGTRYSIGQFF
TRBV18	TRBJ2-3	CASSPQGLAGGQTDTQYF
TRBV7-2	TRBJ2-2	CASGRKINTGELFF
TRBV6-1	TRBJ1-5	CASSEQVNYQPQHF
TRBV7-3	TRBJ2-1	CASSPDYGAYNEQFF
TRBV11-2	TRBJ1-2	CASSRDRGHGYTF
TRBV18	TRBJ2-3	CASSPWDTDTQYF
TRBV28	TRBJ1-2	CASRWENRGYTF
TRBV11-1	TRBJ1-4	CASSLVSMGEKLFF
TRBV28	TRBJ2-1	CASSLLGGNYNEQFF
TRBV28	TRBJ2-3	CASSFRTGVPDTQYF
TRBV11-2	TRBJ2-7	CASSLTGFEQYF
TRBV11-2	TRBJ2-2	CASSLLAGGNTGELFF
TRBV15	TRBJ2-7	CATSRNPRGGDGEQYF
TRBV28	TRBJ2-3	CASSSWTSLHTDTQYF
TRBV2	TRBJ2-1	CASSDGILGPTSYYNEQFF
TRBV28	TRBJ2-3	CASSWDRGTDTQYF
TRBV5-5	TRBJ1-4	CASSLAVATNEKLFF
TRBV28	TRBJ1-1	CASSLPPGHEAFF
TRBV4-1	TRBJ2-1	CASSQGELAGEVF
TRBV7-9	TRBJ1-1	CASSLELGVSWDTEAFF
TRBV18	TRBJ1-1	CASSPRGEAIERTEAFF
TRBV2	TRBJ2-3	CASIPMGGQGMTDTQYF
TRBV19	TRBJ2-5	CASSTDGRIQETQYF